This T cell receptor (beta chain) was sequenced during a study of CD8+ T cells in alopecia areata. Treatment given: oral pan-JAK inhibitor, 5-10 mg twice daily. The CDR3 covers 12 residues. V was trimmed by 5 bases and J by 7 bases, leaving 9 bases between them. The germline V gene encodes CDR1 GTSNPN and CDR2 SVGIG (reference sequence). Once RNA had been extracted, it was reverse transcribed into cDNA to act as the sequencing template. This table comes from immunoSEQ multiplex PCR, and its TCRdb copy is limited to in-frame clones, with some not included. The profile shows roughly 200,000 clones, 50% to 60% of them singletons.

This clonotype was sampled from a human donor with alopecia areata. This material consisted of CD4+ T cells sorted from blood, taken at week 4, from a patient treated with tofacitinib. The chain uses TRBV30 and TRBJ1-6; a weak D match, TRBD1 (5 bases). CDR3 in amino acids: CAWQRGNSPLHF. In nucleotides, the CDR3 is TGTGCCTGGCAAAGGGGAAATTCACCCCTCCACTTT.